The 21 T cell receptor beta chains below all came from one sample that was sequenced in a study of T cells in Graves' hyperthyroidism and ophthalmopathy. TCR beta CDR3 region amplification was performed from RNA transcripts. The TCR CDR3 first-round RT-PCR relied on the HTBI primer set. TCRdb passed the multiplex PCR reads through MiXCR, listing each CDR3 protein once. Of roughly 280,000 distinct CDR3 sequences detected, about a sixth appear once; the ten largest clones hold approximately 57%. Sequenced input: blood. These receptors all stem from a woman aged 55-70 years with Graves' ophthalmopathy.

This rearrangement joins TRBV7-9 to TRBJ2-2; unclear D gene. The CDR3 is made up of 15 amino acids. Germline V gene lookup returns CDR1 SEHNR and CDR2 FQNEAQ (reference sequence). V was cut by 5 bases and J by 4 bases, with 14 bases left in between. Here the CDR3 reads CASSITLASTGELFF. The CDR3 DNA reads TGTGCCAGCAGCATAACACTGGCGAGCACCGGGGAGCTGTTTTTT.

This clonotype was observed a few times. This chain connects TRBV5-6 to TRBJ2-7; 11 bases align to TRBD1. V shed 4 bases and J 6 bases; nucleotides not matched to a gene: 12. The CDR3 sequence is 16 residues long. Looked up from germline, CDR1 is SGHDT and CDR2 is YYEEEE. This CDR3 is CASSLKGQGATGEQYF. CDR3 bases: TGTGCCAGCAGCCTGAAAGGACAGGGGGCAACCGGCGAGCAGTACTTC.

Only a few counts were recorded for this clonotype. The chain is built from TRBV5-5 and TRBJ1-1; 8 nucleotides agree with TRBD1. This CDR3 has 12 residues. Germline CDR1 reads SGHKS; CDR2 reads YYEKEE (reference sequence). V trimming: 3 bases; J trimming: 6 bases; junction bases outside the gene matches: 1. DNA of the CDR3: TGTGCCAGCAGCTCAGGGGGCCCTGAAGCTTTCTTT. Residues: CASSSGGPEAFF.

This clonotype was recorded at least ten times. The V and J genes are TRBV15 and TRBJ1-4, with D perhaps TRBD1 (5 bases). Per the germline V gene, CDR1 is LNHNV and CDR2 is YYDKDF (reference sequence). This CDR3 region has 15 residues. The V end lost 5 bases, the J end lost 1 base, and 11 bases lay between the germline ends. CDR3 protein: CATSPQGRTNEKLFF. CDR3 coding DNA: TGTGCCACCAGCCCCCAGGGAAGAACTAATGAAAAACTGTTTTTT.

Written as DNA, the CDR3 is TGCGCCAGCGCGGATAGGGGGAACACTGAAGCTTTCTTT. Translating gives CASADRGNTEAFF. V usage is TRBV4-3 and J usage is TRBJ1-1; weak D call: TRBD1 (5 bases). There are 13 residues in the CDR3. Germline CDR1 is LGHNA and CDR2 is YSLEER. The V end was cut by 8 bases, the J end by 1 base, with 11 bases between.

This clonotype has a count of ten or more. The CDR3 sequence: CASSQQGIYEQYF. The CDR3 DNA reads as TGTGCCAGCAGCCAACAGGGAATTTACGAGCAGTACTTC. The J gene is TRBJ2-7, the V gene TRBV7-2, with D possibly matching TRBD1 (6 bases). Germline V gives CDR1 SGHTA, CDR2 FQGNSA. V was cut by 5 bases and J by 4 bases, with 12 bases left in between. The CDR3 has 13 residues.

The chain joins TRBV20-1 to TRBJ1-2; no definite D call. The CDR3 spans 12 residues. CDR1 is DFQATT, CDR2 SNEGSKA, per germline (reference sequence). CDR3 nucleotides: TGCAGCTGCATTACAGCCAAATATGGCTACACCTTC. Amino acid sequence: CSCITAKYGYTF.

In this sample, this clonotype turned up many times. The gene calls are TRBV12-3 or TRBV12-4 and TRBJ2-7; 7 nucleotides line up with TRBD2. The CDR3 is 14 amino acids. V lost 2 bases, J lost 3 bases, and 4 bases stayed unmatched. The CDR3 protein is CASSLSGAVYEQYF. CDR3 DNA: TGTGCCAGCAGTTTAAGCGGGGCCGTCTACGAGCAGTACTTC.

In its sample, this clonotype was seen many times. This sequence joins TRBV4-3 and TRBJ1-2; D is undetermined. Trimming shortened V by 0 bases and J by 4 bases, and 15 bases separated the two germline ends. This CDR3 spans 16 amino acids. Germline V CDR1 and CDR2: LGHNA, YSLEER. CDR3 in amino acids: CASSQDYPEDSYGYTF. In DNA, the CDR3 is TGCGCCAGCAGCCAAGATTACCCCGAGGATTCCTATGGCTACACCTTC.

The sample holds a few counts of this clonotype. The chain employs TRBV4-3 and TRBJ2-7; D might be TRBD1 (6 bases). Between the trimmed V and J ends, which lost 0 bases and 0 bases, there was a span of 15 bases. Germline-derived CDR1 and CDR2 are LGHNA and YSLEER. CDR3 length: 17 amino acids. As DNA, the CDR3 is TGCGCCAGCAGCCAAGATAGAAGTACAGGGAGCTCCTACGAGCAGTACTTC. Protein sequence: CASSQDRSTGSSYEQYF.

This clonotype was detected ten times or more. V and J are TRBV3-1 and TRBJ1-5; no reliable D call. Trimming removed 1 base at V and 3 bases at J, with 7 bases between. CDR3 length: 14 residues. The germline V gene encodes CDR1 LGHDT and CDR2 YNNKEL (reference sequence). DNA of the CDR3: TGTGCCAGCAGCCAAGCGTCCACCAATCAGCCCCAGCATTTT. Residues: CASSQASTNQPQHF.

This clonotype has a handful of counts. V and J are TRBV4-2 and TRBJ2-7; D remains ambiguous. The CDR3 consists of 14 residues. Per germline, CDR1 LGHNA and CDR2 YNFKEQ. The V end was cut by 4 bases, the J end by 0 bases, with 10 bases between. As DNA, the CDR3 is TGTGCCAGCAGCCCGCGACCCAGCTCCTACGAGCAGTACTTC. As protein: CASSPRPSSYEQYF.

Ten or more counts support this clonotype. This chain joins TRBV7-2 and TRBJ2-1, with D possibly matching TRBD1 (6 bases). V lost 2 bases and J 3 bases, leaving 14 bases between the germline ends. The CDR3 consists of 16 residues. Germline V gives CDR1 SGHTA, CDR2 FQGNSA. CDR3 amino acids: CASSLYSRDNYNEQFF. In nucleotides, the CDR3 is TGTGCCAGCAGCTTATATTCCCGGGACAACTACAATGAGCAGTTCTTC.

Many counts were recorded for this clonotype. V and J are TRBV12-3 or TRBV12-4 and TRBJ1-5; TRBD1 agrees at 8 bases. V lost 6 bases to trimming and J lost 4 bases; unmatched junction nucleotides: 8. The CDR3 length is 15 residues. The CDR3 DNA is TGTGCCAGCAGCATTACGAGACAGGGGAATCAGCCCCAGCATTTT. Its translation is CASSITRQGNQPQHF.

This clonotype occurred many times. The CDR3 DNA reads as TGTGCCACCAGTGGGGGCTACGAGCAGTACTTC. Encoded protein: CATSGGYEQYF. The V gene is TRBV24-1, the J gene TRBJ2-7; no reliable D call. Germline CDR1 is KGHDR and CDR2 is SFDVKD. V lost 5 bases, J lost 3 bases, and 4 bases lay in between. The CDR3 is 11 amino acids.

This clonotype was counted ten times or more. The rearrangement joins TRBV5-8 to TRBJ2-1, with 7 bases fitting TRBD1. V trimming: 3 bases; J trimming: 6 bases; junction bases outside the gene matches: 15. Germline CDR1 and CDR2: SGHTS and YDEGEE. There are 17 residues in the CDR3. The chain's CDR3 is CASSSATGTDLGNEQFF. In DNA, the CDR3 is TGTGCCAGCAGCTCGGCCACCGGGACAGACCTCGGCAATGAGCAGTTCTTC.

The rearrangement joins TRBV28 to TRBJ2-7, with D perhaps matching TRBD1 (6 bases). The CDR3 runs to 16 residues. CDR1 and CDR2 from the germline V gene are MDHEN and SYDVKM. V lost 3 bases, J lost 3 bases, and 18 bases lay in between. The CDR3 spells CASSFGRWGQDYEQYF. The CDR3 DNA is TGTGCCAGCAGTTTCGGTAGGTGGGGACAAGACTACGAGCAGTACTTC. The full variable domain, with the rest looked up from reference TRBV28 and TRBJ2-7, is DVKVTQSSRYLVKRTGEKVFLECVQDMDHENMFWYRQDPGLGLRLIYFSYDVKMKEKGDIPEGYSVSREKKERFSLILESASTNQTSMYLCASSFGRWGQDYEQYFGPGTRLTVT.

A few counts support this clonotype. This chain links TRBV6-5 with TRBJ1-3; 8 bases are a match to TRBD1. After removal of 2 bases from V and 0 bases from J, the junction contained 9 bases not matched to a gene. Germline assignment: CDR1 MNHEY and CDR2 SVGAGI. The CDR3 runs 18 residues. The CDR3 DNA follows: TGTGCCAGCAGTTACCTTCATACAGGGGGAGACTCTGGAAACACCATATATTTT. Translation: CASSYLHTGGDSGNTIYF.

This clonotype was recorded at least ten times. The chain carries TRBV20-1 and TRBJ2-5; 10 bases are shared with TRBD1. Germline CDR1 is DFQATT and CDR2 is SNEGSKA (reference sequence). Losses at the gene ends were 6 bases for V and 2 bases for J; bases not matched to a gene: 3. The CDR3 spans 13 residues. CDR3 nucleotides: TGCAGTGCGGGGACAGGGGAACAAGAGACCCAGTACTTC. This codes for CSAGTGEQETQYF.

This clonotype was seen at least ten times. The chain joins TRBV28 to TRBJ2-1; 11 positions match TRBD1. V lost 2 bases, J lost 9 bases, and 6 bases stayed unmatched. From germline, CDR1 is MDHEN and CDR2 SYDVKM. The CDR3 runs to 15 residues. The CDR3 reads CASSLTGQGASEQFF. CDR3 sequence (DNA): TGTGCCAGCAGTTTAACCGGACAGGGGGCGAGTGAGCAGTTCTTC.

This clonotype was counted many times. The chain recombines TRBV20-1 with TRBJ1-2; no firm D call. V lost 0 bases to trimming and J lost 7 bases, with 9 bases between them. From germline, CDR1 is DFQATT and CDR2 SNEGSKA (reference sequence). The CDR3 contains 12 residues. The CDR3 region is CSARDLRIGYTF. CDR3 nucleotides: TGCAGTGCTAGAGATCTTAGGATTGGCTACACCTTC.